This paragraph covers one TCR beta chain sequence. What it recognizes is unknown. Genomic DNA constituted the template upon which TCR beta VDJ and CDR3 profiling was performed. TCRdb re-called the reads with MiXCR, one entry per CDR3 protein. The data contain 350,000 to 450,000 distinct CDR3 sequences, 55% to 75% of them singletons. The sample belongs to a study of CD8+CD57+ T cells in acquired aplastic anemia. The wider study: Sorted CD4+ and CD8+ cells yielded DNA averaging around 3 ug.

V was trimmed by 4 bases and J by 11 bases, leaving 24 bases between them. Per the germline V gene, CDR1 is SGDLS and CDR2 is YYNGEE. The CDR3 has 15 amino acids. Whole-study results and caveats: Sharing between patients and controls was observed for around 30 CD8+ CDR3 sequences. Patients were compared with controls for CD8+ Simpson's diversity, and no significant difference emerged.

The V and J genes are TRBV9 and TRBJ2-5; D is possibly TRBD1 or TRBD2 (5 bases each). The material sequenced was sorted CD4+, CD8+, or CD8+CD57+ T cells (not recorded which) from PBMCs. This TCR was sampled from a human donor in good health, serving as a control. The CDR3 coding sequence is TGTGCCAGCAGCCACCAGGCTGTAGGGGACGACGCGCAGTACTTC. Amino acids: CASSHQAVGDDAQYF.